The clone carrying this T cell receptor beta chain has just a few counts. Its target is unknown. The source of the sample is a study of early T cells in non-severe SARS-CoV-2 infection. At the level of the study: Whole-blood bulk RNA, unsorted, was sequenced, and chains were unpaired. Study results and caveats: Lookups in VDJdb leaned toward anti-spike CD8 responses and missed private and CD4 specificities.

The CDR3 is 14 amino acids. The ends were cut back, 0 bases at V and 0 bases at J, with 8 bases in the middle. Germline loops: CDR1 DFQATT, CDR2 SNEGSKA (reference sequence). The TCR library protocol was used to attach unique molecular identifiers. These identifiers were attached to individual cDNA molecules. One entry per CDR3 protein results from TCRdb running MiXCR on the 5' RACE reads. The data hold 45,000 to 60,000 distinct CDR3 sequences, with under 9% observed a single time. The sample was whole blood, taken at baseline. The receptor's source is an adult who was a healthcare worker with PCR-confirmed SARS-CoV-2 infection or an uninfected control (not recorded which). The chain carries TRBV20-1 and TRBJ1-1, with unresolved D. CDR3: CSARDPGVNTEAFF. The CDR3, as DNA: TGCAGTGCTAGAGATCCCGGGGTGAACACTGAAGCTTTCTTT.